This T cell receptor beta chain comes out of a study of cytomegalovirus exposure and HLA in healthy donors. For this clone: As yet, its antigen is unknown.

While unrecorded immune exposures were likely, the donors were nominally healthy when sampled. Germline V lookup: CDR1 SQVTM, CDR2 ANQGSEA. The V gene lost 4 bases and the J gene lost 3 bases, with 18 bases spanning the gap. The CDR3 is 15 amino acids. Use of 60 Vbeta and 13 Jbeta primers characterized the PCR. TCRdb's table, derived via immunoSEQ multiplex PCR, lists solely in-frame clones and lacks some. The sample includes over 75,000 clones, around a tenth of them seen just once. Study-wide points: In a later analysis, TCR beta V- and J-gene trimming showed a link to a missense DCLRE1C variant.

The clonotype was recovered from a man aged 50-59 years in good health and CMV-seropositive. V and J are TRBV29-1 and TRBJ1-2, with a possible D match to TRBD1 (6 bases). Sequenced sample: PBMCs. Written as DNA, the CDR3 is TGCAGCGTTGGGGCAGGGGATCCGTCCTACTATGGCTACACCTTC. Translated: CSVGAGDPSYYGYTF.